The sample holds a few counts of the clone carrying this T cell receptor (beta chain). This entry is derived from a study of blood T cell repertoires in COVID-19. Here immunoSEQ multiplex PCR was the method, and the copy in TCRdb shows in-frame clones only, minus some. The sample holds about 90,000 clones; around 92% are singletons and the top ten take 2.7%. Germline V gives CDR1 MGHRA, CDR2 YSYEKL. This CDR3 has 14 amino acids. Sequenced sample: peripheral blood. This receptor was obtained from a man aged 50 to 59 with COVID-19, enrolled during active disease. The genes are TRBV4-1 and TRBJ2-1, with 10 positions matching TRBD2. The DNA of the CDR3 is TGCGGCAGAAGAGGAGCGGGGGGGCTTAATGAGCAGTTCTTC. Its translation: CGRRGAGGLNEQFF.